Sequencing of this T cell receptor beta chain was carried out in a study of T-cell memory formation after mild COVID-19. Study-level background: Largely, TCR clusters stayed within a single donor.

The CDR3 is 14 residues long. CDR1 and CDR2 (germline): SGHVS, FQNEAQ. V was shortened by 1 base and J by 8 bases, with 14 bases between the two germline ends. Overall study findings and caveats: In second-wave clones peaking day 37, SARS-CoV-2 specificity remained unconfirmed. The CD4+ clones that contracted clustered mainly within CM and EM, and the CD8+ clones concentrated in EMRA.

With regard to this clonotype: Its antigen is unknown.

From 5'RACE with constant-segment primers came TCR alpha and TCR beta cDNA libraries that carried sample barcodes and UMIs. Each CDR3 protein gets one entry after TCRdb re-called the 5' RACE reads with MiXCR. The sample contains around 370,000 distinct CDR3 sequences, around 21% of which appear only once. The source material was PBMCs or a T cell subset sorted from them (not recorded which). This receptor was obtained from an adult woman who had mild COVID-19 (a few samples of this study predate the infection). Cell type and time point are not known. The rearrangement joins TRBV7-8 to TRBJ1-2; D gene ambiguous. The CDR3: CASSLDGLSGGYTF. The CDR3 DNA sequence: TGTGCCAGCAGCTTAGATGGGCTGTCGGGGGGCTACACCTTC.